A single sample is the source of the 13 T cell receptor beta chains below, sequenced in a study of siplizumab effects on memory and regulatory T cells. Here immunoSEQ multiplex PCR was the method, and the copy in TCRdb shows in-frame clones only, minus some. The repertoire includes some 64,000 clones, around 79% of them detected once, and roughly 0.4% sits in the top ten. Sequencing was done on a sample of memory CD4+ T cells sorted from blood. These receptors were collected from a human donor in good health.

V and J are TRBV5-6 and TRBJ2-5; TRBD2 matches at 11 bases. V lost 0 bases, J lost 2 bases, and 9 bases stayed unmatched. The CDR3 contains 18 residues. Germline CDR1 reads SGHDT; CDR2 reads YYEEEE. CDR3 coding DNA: TGTGCCAGCAGCTTGGCCGGTAGGCCTAGCGGGGGGCAAGAGACCCAGTACTTC. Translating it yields CASSLAGRPSGGQETQYF.

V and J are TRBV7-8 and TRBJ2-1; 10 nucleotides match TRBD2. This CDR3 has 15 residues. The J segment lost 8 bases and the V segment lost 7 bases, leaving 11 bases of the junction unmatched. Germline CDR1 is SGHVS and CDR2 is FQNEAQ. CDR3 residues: CASILLAGPGDEQFF. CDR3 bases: TGTGCCAGCATCCTACTAGCGGGGCCAGGGGATGAGCAGTTCTTC.

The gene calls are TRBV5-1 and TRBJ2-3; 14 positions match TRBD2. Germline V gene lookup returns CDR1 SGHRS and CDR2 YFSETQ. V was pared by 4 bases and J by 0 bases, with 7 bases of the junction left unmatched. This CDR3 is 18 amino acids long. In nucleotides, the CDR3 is TGCGCCAGCAGCCAAGGACTAGCGGGGGGACATAGCACAGATACGCAGTATTTT. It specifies CASSQGLAGGHSTDTQYF.

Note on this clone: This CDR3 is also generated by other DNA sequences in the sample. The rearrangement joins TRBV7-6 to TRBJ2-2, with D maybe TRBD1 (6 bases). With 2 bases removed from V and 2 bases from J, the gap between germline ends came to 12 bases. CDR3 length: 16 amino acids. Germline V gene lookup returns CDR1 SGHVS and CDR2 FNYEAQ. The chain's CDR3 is CASSLKGVANTGELFF. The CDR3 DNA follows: TGTGCCAGCAGCTTAAAGGGGGTTGCAAACACCGGGGAGCTGTTTTTT.

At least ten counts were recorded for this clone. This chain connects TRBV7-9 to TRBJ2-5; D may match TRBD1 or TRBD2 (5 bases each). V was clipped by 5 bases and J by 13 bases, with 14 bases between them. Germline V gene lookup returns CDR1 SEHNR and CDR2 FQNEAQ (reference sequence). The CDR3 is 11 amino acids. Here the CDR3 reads CASSTPGPTYF. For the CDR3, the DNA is TGTGCCAGCAGCACACCGGGACCGACGTACTTC.

The CDR3 here is CASTGRGLIDTQYF. CDR3 bases: TGTGCCAGCACCGGGAGGGGGCTAATAGATACGCAGTATTTT. The chain joins TRBV19 to TRBJ2-3, with D possibly TRBD2 on 8 matching bases. Per germline, CDR1 LNHDA and CDR2 SQIVND (reference sequence). This CDR3 spans 14 amino acids. V was clipped by 9 bases and J by 5 bases, with 18 bases between them.

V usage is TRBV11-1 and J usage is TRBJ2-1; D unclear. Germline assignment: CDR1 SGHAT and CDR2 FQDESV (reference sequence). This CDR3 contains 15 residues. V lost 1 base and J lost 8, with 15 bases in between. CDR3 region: CASSLGLGGSHEQFF. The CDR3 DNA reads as TGTGCCAGCAGCTTAGGGTTAGGCGGCAGCCATGAGCAGTTCTTC.

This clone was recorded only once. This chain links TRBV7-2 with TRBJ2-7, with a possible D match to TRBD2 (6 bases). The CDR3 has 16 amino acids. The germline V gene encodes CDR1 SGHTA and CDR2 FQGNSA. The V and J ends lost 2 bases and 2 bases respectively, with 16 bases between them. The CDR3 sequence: CASSLSLLARTYEQYF. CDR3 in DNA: TGTGCCAGCAGCTTATCCCTTCTAGCGCGAACCTACGAGCAGTACTTC.

CDR3 DNA: TGTGCCAGCAGCTTAATGGGGACGGCAACTAATGAAAAACTGTTTTTT. This encodes CASSLMGTATNEKLFF. V is TRBV7-6 and J is TRBJ1-4; tentatively, D is TRBD1 (5 bases). This CDR3 spans 16 amino acids. Germline CDR1 SGHVS, CDR2 FNYEAQ. Trimming took 2 bases from V and 0 from J, leaving 10 bases between them. Full variable domain (rest looked up from reference TRBV7-6 and TRBJ1-4): GAGVSQSPRYKVTKRGQDVALRCDPISGHVSLYWYRQALGQGPEFLTYFNYEAQQDKSGLPNDRFSAERPEGSISTLTIQRTEQRDSAMYRCASSLMGTATNEKLFFGSGTQLSVL.

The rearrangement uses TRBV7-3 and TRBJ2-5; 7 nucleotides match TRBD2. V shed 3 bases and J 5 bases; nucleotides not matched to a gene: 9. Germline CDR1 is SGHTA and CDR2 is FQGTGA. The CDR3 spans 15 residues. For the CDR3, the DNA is TGTGCCAGCAGCTTCCGGGGCGGGGGTAGGGAGACCCAGTACTTC. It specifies CASSFRGGGRETQYF.

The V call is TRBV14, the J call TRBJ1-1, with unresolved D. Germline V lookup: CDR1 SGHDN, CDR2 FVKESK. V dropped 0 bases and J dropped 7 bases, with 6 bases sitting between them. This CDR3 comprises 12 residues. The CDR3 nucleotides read TGTGCCAGCAGCCAAGATGTAGGTGAAGCTTTCTTT. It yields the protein CASSQDVGEAFF.

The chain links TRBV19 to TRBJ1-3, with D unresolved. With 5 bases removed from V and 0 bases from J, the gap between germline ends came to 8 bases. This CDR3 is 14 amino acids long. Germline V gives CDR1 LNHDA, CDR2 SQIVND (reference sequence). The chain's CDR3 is CASSQATSGNTIYF. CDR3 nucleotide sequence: TGTGCCAGTAGTCAGGCGACCTCTGGAAACACCATATATTTT.

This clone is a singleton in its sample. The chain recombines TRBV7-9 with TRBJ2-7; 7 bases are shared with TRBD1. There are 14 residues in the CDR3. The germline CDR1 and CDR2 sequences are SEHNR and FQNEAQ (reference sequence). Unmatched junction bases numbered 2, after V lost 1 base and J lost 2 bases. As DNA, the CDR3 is TGTGCCAGCAGCTTAGGGACAGGTACCTACGAGCAGTACTTC. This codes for CASSLGTGTYEQYF. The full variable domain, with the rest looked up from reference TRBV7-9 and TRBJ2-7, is DTGVSQNPRHKITKRGQNVTFRCDPISEHNRLYWYRQTLGQGPEFLTYFQNEAQLEKSRLLSDRFSAERPKGSFSTLEIQRTEQGDSAMYLCASSLGTGTYEQYFGPGTRLTVT.